This T cell receptor (beta chain) appears in the sequencing data of a study of cytomegalovirus exposure and HLA in healthy donors. PCR was performed using 60 Vbeta and 13 Jbeta primers. Using immunoSEQ multiplex PCR, the repertoire was profiled, and TCRdb retains in-frame clones only, with some absent. The sample yields hundreds of thousands of clones, around 80% seen once. This CDR3 has 14 residues. Germline values: CDR1 SEHNR, CDR2 FQNEAQ (reference sequence). V gave up 1 base and J gave up 5 bases, with 11 bases separating them. With respect to this clone: Its matching antigen is unknown.

Study observations and caveats: The likely origin of a cluster of highly shared sequence variants was a sequencing artifact.

The chain employs TRBV7-9 and TRBJ2-5; maybe TRBD2 (5 bases). The sequenced material came from PBMCs. This receptor was obtained from a woman between 40 and 50 years old in good health and CMV-seronegative. CDR3 DNA sequence: TGTGCCAGCAGCTTAGTTGGCAGAGGGGAGACCCAGTACTTC. The encoded protein is CASSLVGRGETQYF.